A single sample is the source of the 19 T cell receptor beta chains below, sequenced in a study of PD-1 blockade in classical Hodgkin lymphoma. Time point indicated: cycle 4 day 1 (C4D1), after 6 weeks of nivolumab. Exposure to brentuximab vedotin varied, and each patient had relapsed following autologous stem cell transplantation. CD4+ T cells were purified from thawed PBMCs by negative selection. Clones were sequenced by immunoSEQ multiplex PCR, and TCRdb holds only the in-frame ones, with some missing. The sample has roughly 30,000 clones, around 79% seen once. The sequenced sample was CD4+ T cells from blood, obtained before the fourth cycle of nivolumab. All receptors come from a human donor with classical Hodgkin lymphoma.

This chain connects TRBV6-1 to TRBJ1-2, with D tentatively TRBD1 (5 bases). Trimming left V 2 bases short and J 5 bases short, with 15 bases between. From germline, CDR1 is MNHNS and CDR2 SASEGT. This CDR3 comprises 15 residues. CDR3 region: CASSEWDLEGYGYTF. The CDR3 DNA sequence: TGTGCCAGCAGTGAATGGGACTTGGAGGGTTATGGCTACACCTTC.

This clone has just one count. This chain uses TRBV2 with TRBJ1-2; no clear D gene. The CDR3 contains 15 residues. Trimming removed 1 base at V and 0 bases at J, with 9 bases between. The germline gives CDR1 SNHLY, CDR2 FYNNEI. The CDR3 nucleotides read TGTGCCAGCAGTGAAGGGCCGAGAGCTAACTATGGCTACACCTTC. This translates into CASSEGPRANYGYTF. Variable domain in full (rest from reference TRBV2 and TRBJ1-2): EPEVTQTPSHQVTQMGQEVILRCVPISNHLYFYWYRQILGQKVEFLVSFYNNEISEKSEIFDDQFSVERPDGSNFTLKIRSTKLEDSAMYFCASSEGPRANYGYTFGSGTRLTVV.

The V and J genes are TRBV11-2 and TRBJ2-7, with 7 positions matching TRBD2. The germline V gene has CDR1 SGHAT and CDR2 FQNNGV. The CDR3 loop spans 14 amino acids. The trim removed 2 bases at V and 2 bases at J, leaving 3 bases unmatched. CDR3 sequence reads: CASSLSGKPYEQYF. CDR3 sequence (DNA): TGTGCCAGCAGCTTAAGCGGGAAACCCTACGAGCAGTACTTC.

This clone was found a few times. The genes are TRBV19 and TRBJ1-1; the D is unclear. Germline V gene lookup returns CDR1 LNHDA and CDR2 SQIVND (reference sequence). The CDR3 loop spans 14 amino acids. V lost 7 bases, J lost 1 base, and 13 bases lay in between. CDR3 DNA sequence: TGTGCCAGTACCTTTCTCGTGGGGAACACTGAAGCTTTCTTT. Protein: CASTFLVGNTEAFF.

The chain recombines TRBV19 with TRBJ2-2, with D possibly called TRBD1 or TRBD2 (5 bases each). This CDR3 is built from 14 residues. CDR1 and CDR2 from the germline V gene are LNHDA and SQIVND (reference sequence). The germline V and J ends were trimmed by 8 bases and 2 bases, with 12 bases remaining between them. The CDR3 loop reads CASHIGGNTGELFF. Here the CDR3 DNA reads TGTGCCAGTCATATTGGGGGAAACACCGGGGAGCTGTTTTTT.

This chain connects TRBV20-1 to TRBJ1-2, with D unclear. The CDR3 consists of 11 residues. Trimming took 6 bases from V and 4 from J, leaving 9 bases between them. Germline loops: CDR1 DFQATT, CDR2 SNEGSKA (reference sequence). The CDR3 spells CSARMPYGYTF. Here the CDR3 DNA reads TGCAGTGCGAGGATGCCCTATGGCTACACCTTC.

This chain connects TRBV18 to TRBJ2-2; D is unclear. In germline, CDR1 is KGHSH, CDR2 LQKENI. V shed 1 base and J shed 9 bases, with 15 bases lying between them. The CDR3 sequence is 15 residues long. The CDR3 DNA sequence: TGTGCCAGCTCACCACGAGCGAGTAGGCCTCGGGAGCTGTTTTTT. Translating gives CASSPRASRPRELFF.

The gene calls are TRBV6-5 and TRBJ1-4, with 9 bases identical to TRBD1. The CDR3 covers 16 residues. Germline V gives CDR1 MNHEY, CDR2 SVGAGI. The V segment lost 0 bases and the J segment 7 bases; nucleotides outside the gene matches: 6. CDR3 residues: CASSYSTGGLFEKLFF. The CDR3 coding sequence is TGTGCCAGCAGTTACTCGACAGGGGGGCTTTTTGAAAAACTGTTTTTT.

The chain links TRBV11-2 to TRBJ2-6; D may be TRBD1 or TRBD2 (6 bases each). This CDR3 region has 15 residues. Germline loops: CDR1 SGHAT, CDR2 FQNNGV. V dropped 2 bases and J dropped 2 bases, with 7 bases sitting between them. For the CDR3, the DNA is TGTGCCAGCAGCTTAAGGGGGGCTGGGGCCAACGTCCTGACTTTC. It is translated as CASSLRGAGANVLTF. Complete variable domain (other parts from reference TRBV11-2 and TRBJ2-6): EAGVAQSPRYKIIEKRQSVAFWCNPISGHATLYWYQQILGQGPKLLIQFQNNGVVDDSQLPKDRFSAERLKGVDSTLKIQPAKLEDSAVYLCASSLRGAGANVLTFGAGSRLTVL.

The chain recombines TRBV7-3 with TRBJ2-5; TRBD2 matches 11 bases. Germline assignment: CDR1 SGHTA and CDR2 FQGTGA. J gave up 1 base and V 5 bases, and 12 bases lay outside the gene matches. CDR3 length equals 18 residues. The CDR3 nucleotides read TGTGCCAGCAGCCCAGGGACTAGCGGAGGACCTTTCCAAGAGACCCAGTACTTC. Translation: CASSPGTSGGPFQETQYF.

The chain recombines TRBV5-5 with TRBJ1-2, with D perhaps TRBD1 (5 bases). Germline CDR1 is SGHKS and CDR2 is YYEKEE (reference sequence). V dropped 4 bases and J dropped 4 bases, with 17 bases sitting between them. The CDR3 contains 15 residues. The CDR3 spells CASSPIGTEIYGYTF. CDR3 sequence (DNA): TGTGCCAGCAGCCCTATCGGGACGGAAATCTATGGCTACACCTTC. The variable domain in full, with the rest retrieved from reference TRBV5-5 and TRBJ1-2, is DAGVTQSPTHLIKTRGQQVTLRCSPISGHKSVSWYQQVLGQGPQFIFQYYEKEERGRGNFPDRFSARQFPNYSSELNVNALLLGDSALYLCASSPIGTEIYGYTFGSGTRLTVV.

The chain uses TRBV5-6 and TRBJ1-1; D unresolved. Germline V gene data show CDR1 as SGHDT and CDR2 as YYEEEE. The CDR3 consists of 14 residues. The V gene lost 6 bases and the J gene lost 4 bases, with 16 bases spanning the gap. The CDR3 reads CASTPDAGGTEAFF. The CDR3, as DNA: TGTGCCAGCACCCCTGATGCGGGTGGCACTGAAGCTTTCTTT.

This clone was detected once. J is TRBJ1-6 and V is TRBV6-6; D unclear. The germline V gene has CDR1 MNHNY and CDR2 SVGAGI (reference sequence). Trimming pared 3 bases from V and 6 bases from J, leaving 9 bases between. The CDR3 sequence is 14 residues long. The CDR3, as DNA: TGTGCCAGCAGTTATGGTAGGAGTAATTCACCCCTCCACTTT. Translation: CASSYGRSNSPLHF.

DNA for the CDR3: TGTGCCAGCAGCTCCCGGGTAGCGGGAGACGAGCAGTACTTC. Encoded protein: CASSSRVAGDEQYF. V gene TRBV5-4 combines with J gene TRBJ2-7, with TRBD2 matching over 9 bases. From germline, CDR1 is SGHNT and CDR2 YYREEE (reference sequence). V dropped 3 bases and J dropped 5; count of bases not matched to a gene: 6. The CDR3 sequence is 14 residues long.

Note on this clone: Germline and junction disagree at one end, which may indicate a read error. J is TRBJ1-1 and V is TRBV5-1; 10 bases match TRBD1. This CDR3 is built from 18 residues. Per the germline V gene, CDR1 is SGHRS and CDR2 is YFSETQ. This CDR3 is CASSFGGQGRFLKTEAFF. CDR3 nucleotide sequence: TGCGCCAGCAGCTTTGGGGGACAGGGGAGATTTCTGAAGACTGAAGCTTTCTTT.

The chain couples TRBV7-3 to TRBJ2-1, with D tentatively TRBD2 (5 bases). Germline V gene data show CDR1 as SGHTA and CDR2 as FQGTGA. The CDR3 has 16 amino acids. Trimming stripped 4 bases from V and 5 bases from J, with 18 bases between. CDR3: CASSSQTPGGNNEQFF. The CDR3 DNA follows: TGTGCCAGCAGCTCACAGACTCCCGGAGGTAACAATGAGCAGTTCTTC.

The chain employs TRBV12-5 and TRBJ2-4; D is undetermined. The CDR3 sequence is 12 residues long. From germline, CDR1 is LGHNT and CDR2 FRNRAP. V lost 1 base and J 6 bases, leaving 4 bases between the germline ends. The CDR3 nucleotides read TGTGCTAGTGGTTTGGACAGAAACATTCAGTACTTC. Protein sequence: CASGLDRNIQYF.

The CDR3, as DNA: TGTGCCAGCAGTCTCGACAGGGCCGGAAAAGCTTTCTTT. Encoded protein: CASSLDRAGKAFF. The chain employs TRBV6-5 and TRBJ1-1; 7 nucleotides align to TRBD1. Germline-derived CDR1 and CDR2 are MNHEY and SVGAGI. With 5 bases clipped from V and 9 bases from J, the junction kept 9 bases outside the gene matches. The CDR3 has 13 residues.

This clone has more than one count but fewer than ten. J is TRBJ2-4 and V is TRBV2, with D perhaps TRBD2 (5 bases). Germline loops: CDR1 SNHLY, CDR2 FYNNEI. V was clipped by 1 base and J by 13 bases, with 11 bases between them. This CDR3 is 12 amino acids long. The DNA for the CDR3 is TGTGCCAGCAGTGAAGGAGGGCAGCTCCAGTACTTC. Its translation: CASSEGGQLQYF.